This record covers a single TCR beta chain. This entry is derived from a study of blood T cells in healthy people across ages. Through a sample-barcoded 5' primer and a J-beta primer mix, a second PCR was run for about 6 to 12 cycles. TCRdb reprocessed the 5' RACE reads with MiXCR, giving one entry per CDR3 protein. In the table there are about 1.5 million distinct CDR3 sequences, under 55% of which are singletons. Germline CDR1 SGHTA, CDR2 FQGNSA. The CDR3 loop spans 17 amino acids. The J segment lost 4 bases and the V segment lost 1 base, leaving 11 bases of the junction unmatched. The sequencing sample was made of blood. The chain recombines TRBV7-2 with TRBJ2-3; 7 nucleotides match TRBD2. The TCR comes from a woman younger than 35 in good health. CDR3 DNA sequence: TGTGCCAGCAGCTTAGGTTTACAACAGCGGGGAGCAGATACGCAGTATTTT. Its protein product is CASSLGLQQRGADTQYF. The complete variable domain, with remaining parts taken from reference TRBV7-2 and TRBJ2-3, reads GAGVSQSPSNKVTEKGKDVELRCDPISGHTALYWYRQSLGQGLEFLIYFQGNSAPDKSGLPSDRFSAERTGGSVSTLTIQRTQQEDSAVYLCASSLGLQQRGADTQYFGPGTRLTVL.